These 25 T cell receptor beta chains were sequenced from one sample in a study of blood T cell repertoires in COVID-19. Produced via immunoSEQ multiplex PCR; TCRdb's table is partial and in-frame only. Of fewer than 500,000 clones listed, 85% to 90% are singletons. Sequenced: PBMCs or T cells enriched from blood (not recorded which). All receptors derive from a man aged 25 to 45 who had recovered from COVID-19.

This sequence joins TRBV11-3 and TRBJ2-4, with 7 bases fitting TRBD2. Germline V gene lookup returns CDR1 SGHNT and CDR2 YENEEA. J gave up 9 bases and V 1 base, and 3 bases lay outside the gene matches. The CDR3 spans 13 residues. CDR3 DNA: TGTGCCAGCAGCTTAGGGGACTACGGCATTCAGTACTTC. As protein: CASSLGDYGIQYF.

The chain carries TRBV10-2 and TRBJ1-2; D unclear. CDR3 length equals 12 residues. Germline lookup yields CDR1 WSHSY and CDR2 SAAADI. Trimming took off 6 bases at V and 8 bases at J, with 13 bases between the two ends. CDR3 sequence: CASRLNSNGYTF. The DNA of the CDR3 is TGCGCCAGCAGGTTGAACAGTAACGGCTACACCTTC.

The CDR3 loop reads CASRKSYDNAEAFF. CDR3 DNA: TGCGCCAGCAGGAAATCCTACGATAACGCTGAAGCTTTCTTT. V and J are TRBV5-1 and TRBJ1-1; no definite D call. CDR3 length: 14 amino acids. V dropped 5 bases and J dropped 6 bases, with 17 bases sitting between them. Germline assignment: CDR1 SGHRS and CDR2 YFSETQ.

Comment on this clone: Additional DNA sequences in this sample encode the identical CDR3. The rearrangement links TRBV28 to TRBJ1-1; D is unclear. The CDR3 spans 13 residues. V was clipped by 2 bases and J by 1 base, with 5 bases between them. CDR1 and CDR2 from the germline V gene are MDHEN and SYDVKM. CDR3 DNA sequence: TGTGCCAGCAGTTTAGGCGGGAACACTGAAGCTTTCTTT. This gives the protein CASSLGGNTEAFF.

V usage is TRBV7-9 and J usage is TRBJ2-3, with 7 bases identical to TRBD2. Trimming took 5 bases from V and 2 from J; bases not matched to a gene: 7. The germline V gene encodes CDR1 SEHNR and CDR2 FQNEAQ (reference sequence). The CDR3 length is 15 residues. The CDR3 nucleotides read TGTGCCAGCAGCACCTCTAGCGGCTTCACAGATACGCAGTATTTT. It codes for CASSTSSGFTDTQYF. Full variable domain (remainder filled in from reference TRBV7-9 and TRBJ2-3): DTGVSQNPRHKITKRGQNVTFRCDPISEHNRLYWYRQTLGQGPEFLTYFQNEAQLEKSRLLSDRFSAERPKGSFSTLEIQRTEQGDSAMYLCASSTSSGFTDTQYFGPGTRLTVL.

The rearrangement uses TRBV29-1 and TRBJ1-2; D uncertain. This CDR3 has 12 residues. V was shortened by 5 bases and J by 0 bases, with 7 bases between the two germline ends. Germline CDR1 SQVTM, CDR2 ANQGSEA. The chain's CDR3 is CSVYGANYGYTF. The CDR3 DNA sequence: TGCAGCGTTTACGGGGCTAACTATGGCTACACCTTC.

The V gene is TRBV9, the J gene TRBJ2-7; 12 bases are shared with TRBD2. This CDR3 has 13 amino acids. The germline gives CDR1 SGDLS, CDR2 YYNGEE. V lost 4 bases, J lost 6 bases, and 2 bases stayed unmatched. The CDR3 region has the DNA TGTGCCAGCAGCACGGGACTAGCGGGCGAGCAGTACTTC. Translation gives CASSTGLAGEQYF. Together with reference TRBV9 and TRBJ2-7, the CDR3 gives the full variable domain: DSGVTQTPKHLITATGQRVTLRCSPRSGDLSVYWYQQSLDQGLQFLIQYYNGEERAKGNILERFSAQQFPDLHSELNLSSLELGDSALYFCASSTGLAGEQYFGPGTRLTVT.

The chain recombines TRBV5-6 with TRBJ2-2; a possible D gene is TRBD2 (5 bases). V dropped 0 bases and J dropped 6 bases, with 15 bases sitting between them. The CDR3 is made up of 16 amino acids. Per the germline V gene, CDR1 is SGHDT and CDR2 is YYEEEE. CDR3 in DNA: TGTGCCAGCAGCTTGGCCGGAGGAGACTTTTCCGGGGAGCTGTTTTTT. The encoded protein is CASSLAGGDFSGELFF.

This sequence joins TRBV18 and TRBJ2-7, with 8 bases identical to TRBD1. This CDR3 region has 13 residues. The V and J ends lost 5 bases and 2 bases, in that order; junction bases with no gene match: 2. The germline CDR1 and CDR2 sequences are KGHSH and LQKENI. The CDR3 DNA follows: TGTGCCAGCTCAAGACAGGGGCCCTACGAGCAGTACTTC. It is translated as CASSRQGPYEQYF.

The chain recombines TRBV4-1 with TRBJ2-1; the match to TRBD2 covers 12 bases. This CDR3 has 17 amino acids. CDR1 and CDR2 from the germline V gene are MGHRA and YSYEKL. The ends lost 3 bases at V and 6 bases at J; junction bases unmatched: 9. The CDR3 nucleotides read TGCGCCAGCAGCCACGGGACTAGCGGGCCTCAGGTCAATGAGCAGTTCTTC. Translated: CASSHGTSGPQVNEQFF.

The V gene is TRBV10-3, the J gene TRBJ2-5; D is unresolved. Germline V gives CDR1 ENHRY, CDR2 SYGVKD. This CDR3 has 12 amino acids. With 4 bases removed from V and 1 base from J, the gap between germline ends came to 4 bases. The CDR3: CAISGLQETQYF. The CDR3 DNA sequence: TGTGCCATCAGTGGTCTCCAAGAGACCCAGTACTTC.

This clone was detected only a few times. This chain joins TRBV27 and TRBJ2-2; no clear D. The V gene's germline CDR1 is MNHEY and CDR2 SMNVEV (reference sequence). The CDR3 covers 16 residues. V lost 2 bases and J lost 7, with 17 bases in between. The CDR3 here is CASSLTLTRFVGELFF. The CDR3 DNA reads as TGTGCCAGCAGTTTAACCCTTACGCGGTTCGTCGGGGAGCTGTTTTTT.

The J gene is TRBJ1-4, the V gene TRBV19, with a possible D match to TRBD1 (6 bases). CDR1 and CDR2 from the germline V gene are LNHDA and SQIVND (reference sequence). V was shortened by 4 bases and J by 0 bases, with 15 bases between the two germline ends. This CDR3 spans 17 amino acids. The CDR3 DNA reads TGTGCCAGTAGTAAGGGGGTCAGGAGCACAACTAATGAAAAACTGTTTTTT. Encoded protein: CASSKGVRSTTNEKLFF.

The gene calls are TRBV7-9 and TRBJ1-5, with 7 bases matching TRBD1. The junction had 4 bases not matched to a gene; V was cut back by 5 bases and J by 0 bases. Per germline, CDR1 SEHNR and CDR2 FQNEAQ (reference sequence). The CDR3 runs to 15 residues. CDR3: CASSVRGDSNQPQHF. DNA of the CDR3: TGTGCCAGCAGCGTCAGGGGGGATAGCAATCAGCCCCAGCATTTT.

V gene TRBV6-5 combines with J gene TRBJ1-3, with unresolved D. This CDR3 is built from 15 residues. V was cut by 4 bases and J by 0 bases, with 10 bases left in between. Germline CDR1 and CDR2: MNHEY and SVGAGI. The CDR3 DNA sequence: TGTGCCAGCAGTTTCGGAGGGAGCTCTGGAAACACCATATATTTT. This translates into CASSFGGSSGNTIYF.

CDR3 in amino acids: CASRSSLAGTSGDYNEQFF. DNA of the CDR3: TGTGCCAGCCGAAGTTCCCTCGCCGGGACTAGCGGAGATTACAATGAGCAGTTCTTC. The chain combines TRBV28 with TRBJ2-1, with 11 bases aligning to TRBD2. Germline lookup yields CDR1 MDHEN and CDR2 SYDVKM. This CDR3 has 19 amino acids. Losses at the gene ends were 8 bases for V and 4 bases for J; bases not matched to a gene: 19.

J is TRBJ2-1 and V is TRBV14, with a weak D call TRBD2 (6 bases). V lost 0 bases and J 6 bases, leaving 12 bases between the germline ends. The CDR3 is 15 amino acids. Germline assignment: CDR1 SGHDN and CDR2 FVKESK. CDR3 in DNA: TGTGCCAGCAGCCAAGAGGGGGGATGGATCAATGAGCAGTTCTTC. It encodes CASSQEGGWINEQFF.

The rearrangement links TRBV3-1 (or the pseudogene TRBV3-2) to TRBJ2-1; possible D gene TRBD2, 5 bases. Germline assignment: CDR1 LGHDT and CDR2 YNNKEL (reference sequence). The ends were cut back, 2 bases at V and 9 bases at J, with 8 bases in the middle. CDR3 length: 12 amino acids. CDR3 coding DNA: TGTGCCAGCAGCCAACAGGCGGGTGAGCAGTTCTTC. Translating it yields CASSQQAGEQFF.

The chain employs TRBV27 and TRBJ1-4; D gene uncertain. V lost 0 bases, J lost 3 bases, and 11 bases lay in between. CDR1 and CDR2 from the germline V gene are MNHEY and SMNVEV (reference sequence). The CDR3 is 16 amino acids. CDR3 residues: CASSLSHTRSNEKLFF. Written as DNA, the CDR3 is TGTGCCAGCAGTTTATCCCACACTAGATCTAATGAAAAACTGTTTTTT.

The genes are TRBV7-8 and TRBJ1-1; D not resolved. The ends were cut back, 2 bases at V and 1 base at J, with 17 bases in the middle. The CDR3 extends over 17 amino acids. Germline V gives CDR1 SGHVS, CDR2 FQNEAQ. Here the CDR3 reads CASSLRGLVFTNTEAFF. For the CDR3, the DNA is TGTGCCAGCAGCTTACGGGGATTAGTTTTCACGAACACTGAAGCTTTCTTT.

This chain uses TRBV30 with TRBJ1-2; 9 bases agree with TRBD1. Germline trimming cut 4 bases from V and 0 bases from J; bases unmatched to any gene: 3. The CDR3 has 14 amino acids. Germline V lookup: CDR1 GTSNPN, CDR2 SVGIG (reference sequence). This CDR3 is CAWTRTGANYGYTF. CDR3 in DNA: TGTGCCTGGACTAGGACAGGGGCTAACTATGGCTACACCTTC.

V and J are TRBV24-1 and TRBJ2-1; D is uncertain. This CDR3 is built from 13 residues. Trimming removed 2 bases from V and 4 bases from J, with 5 bases in between. Germline-derived CDR1 and CDR2 are KGHDR and SFDVKD. The CDR3 protein is CATSDSVYNEQFF. The CDR3 DNA sequence: TGTGCCACCAGTGATTCAGTATACAATGAGCAGTTCTTC.

The chain is built from TRBV7-2 and TRBJ2-1; 8 bases fit TRBD2. The CDR3 covers 16 residues. CDR1 and CDR2 from the germline V gene are SGHTA and FQGNSA. V lost 5 bases and J lost 0; bases outside the gene matches: 6. This CDR3 is CASSGSGDSSYNEQFF. Here the CDR3 DNA reads TGTGCCAGCAGCGGTAGCGGGGATAGCTCCTACAATGAGCAGTTCTTC.

The gene calls are TRBV5-1 and TRBJ1-4; 7 nucleotides align to TRBD1. The CDR3 runs to 16 residues. Germline CDR1 reads SGHRS; CDR2 reads YFSETQ. V shed 4 bases and J 3 bases; nucleotides not matched to a gene: 9. The CDR3 protein is CASSPLTGAANEKLFF. DNA of the CDR3: TGCGCCAGCAGCCCCTTAACAGGGGCTGCTAATGAAAAACTGTTTTTT.

The chain carries TRBV3-1 (or the pseudogene TRBV3-2) and TRBJ2-7; 12 positions agree with TRBD2. CDR1 is LGHDT and CDR2 is YNNKEL in the germline V gene (reference sequence). V trimming: 2 bases; J trimming: 9 bases; junction bases outside the gene matches: 5. The CDR3 is 14 residues long. CDR3 amino acids: CASSQPTSGSRQYF. CDR3 coding DNA: TGTGCCAGCAGCCAACCGACTAGCGGGAGTAGGCAGTACTTC.